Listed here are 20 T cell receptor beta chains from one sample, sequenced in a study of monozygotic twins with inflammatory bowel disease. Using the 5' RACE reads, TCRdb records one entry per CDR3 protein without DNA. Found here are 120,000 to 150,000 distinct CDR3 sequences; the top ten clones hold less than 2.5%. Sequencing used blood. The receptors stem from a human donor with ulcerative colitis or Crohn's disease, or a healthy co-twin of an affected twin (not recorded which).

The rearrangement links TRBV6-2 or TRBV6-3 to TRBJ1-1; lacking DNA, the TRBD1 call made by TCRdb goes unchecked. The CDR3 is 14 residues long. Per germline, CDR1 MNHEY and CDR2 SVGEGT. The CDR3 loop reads CASTSNRGTAEAFF.

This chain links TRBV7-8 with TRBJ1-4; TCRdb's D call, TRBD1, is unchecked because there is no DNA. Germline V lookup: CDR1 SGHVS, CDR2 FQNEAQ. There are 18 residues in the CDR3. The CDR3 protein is CASSLSGDLRILNEKLFF.

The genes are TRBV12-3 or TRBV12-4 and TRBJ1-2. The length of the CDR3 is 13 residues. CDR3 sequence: CASSLGGSGGYTF.

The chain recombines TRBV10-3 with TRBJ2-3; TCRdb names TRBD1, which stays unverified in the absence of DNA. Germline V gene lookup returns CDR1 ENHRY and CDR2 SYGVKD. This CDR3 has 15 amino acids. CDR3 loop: CAISERTFSTDTQYF.

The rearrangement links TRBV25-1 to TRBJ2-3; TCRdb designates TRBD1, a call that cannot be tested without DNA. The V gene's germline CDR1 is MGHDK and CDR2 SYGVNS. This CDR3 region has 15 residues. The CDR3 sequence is CASSESGQNTDTQYF.

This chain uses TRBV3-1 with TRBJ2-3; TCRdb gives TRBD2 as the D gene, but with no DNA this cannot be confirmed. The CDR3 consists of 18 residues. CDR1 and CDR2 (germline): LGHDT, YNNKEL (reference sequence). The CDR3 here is CASSQDSDSAIGTDTQYF.

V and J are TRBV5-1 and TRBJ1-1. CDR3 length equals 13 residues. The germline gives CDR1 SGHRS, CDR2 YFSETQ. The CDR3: CASSVGENTEAFF.

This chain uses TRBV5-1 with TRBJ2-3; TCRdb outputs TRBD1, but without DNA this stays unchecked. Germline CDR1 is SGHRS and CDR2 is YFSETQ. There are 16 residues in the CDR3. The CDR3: CASSLVGAVWTDTQYF.

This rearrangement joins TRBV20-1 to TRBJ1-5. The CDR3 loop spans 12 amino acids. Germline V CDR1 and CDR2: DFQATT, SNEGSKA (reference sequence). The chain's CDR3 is CSARPNNQPQHF.

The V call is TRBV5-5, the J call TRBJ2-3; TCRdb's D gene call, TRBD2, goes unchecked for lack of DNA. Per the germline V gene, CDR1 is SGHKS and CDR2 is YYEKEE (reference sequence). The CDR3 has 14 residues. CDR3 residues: CASSLTSRTDTQYF.

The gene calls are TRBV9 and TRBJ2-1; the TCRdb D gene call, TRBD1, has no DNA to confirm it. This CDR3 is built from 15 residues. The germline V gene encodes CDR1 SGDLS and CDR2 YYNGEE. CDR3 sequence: CASSAGTGVFYEQFF.

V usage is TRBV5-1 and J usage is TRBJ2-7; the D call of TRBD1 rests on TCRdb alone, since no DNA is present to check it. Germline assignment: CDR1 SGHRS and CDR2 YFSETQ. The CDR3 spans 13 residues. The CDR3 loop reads CASSLTGNYEQYF.

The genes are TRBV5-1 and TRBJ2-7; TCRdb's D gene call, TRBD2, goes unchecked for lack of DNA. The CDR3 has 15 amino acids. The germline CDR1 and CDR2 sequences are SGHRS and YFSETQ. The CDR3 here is CASSSLGLATGEQYF.

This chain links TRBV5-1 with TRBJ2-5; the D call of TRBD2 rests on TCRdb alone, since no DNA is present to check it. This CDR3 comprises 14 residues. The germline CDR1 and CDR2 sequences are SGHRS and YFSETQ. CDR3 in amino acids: CASTPLGNQETQYF.

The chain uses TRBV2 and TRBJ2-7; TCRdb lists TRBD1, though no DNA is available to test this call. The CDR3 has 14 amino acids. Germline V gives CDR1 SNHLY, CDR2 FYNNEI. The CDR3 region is CASRETGSAYEQYF.

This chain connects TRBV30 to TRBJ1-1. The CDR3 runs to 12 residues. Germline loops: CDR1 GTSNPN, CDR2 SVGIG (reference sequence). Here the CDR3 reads CAWSQLGTEAFF.

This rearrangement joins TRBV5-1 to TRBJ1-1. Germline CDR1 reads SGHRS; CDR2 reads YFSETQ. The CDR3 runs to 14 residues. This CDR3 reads CASSLDGMNTEAFF.

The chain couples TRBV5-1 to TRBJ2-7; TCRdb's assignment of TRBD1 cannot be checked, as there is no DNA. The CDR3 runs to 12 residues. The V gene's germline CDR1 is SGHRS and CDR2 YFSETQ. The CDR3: CASSRTGDEQYF.

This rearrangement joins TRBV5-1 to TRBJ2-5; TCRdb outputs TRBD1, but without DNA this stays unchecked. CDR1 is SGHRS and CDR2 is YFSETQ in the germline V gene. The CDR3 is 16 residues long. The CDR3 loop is CASSLGSPDGQETQYF.

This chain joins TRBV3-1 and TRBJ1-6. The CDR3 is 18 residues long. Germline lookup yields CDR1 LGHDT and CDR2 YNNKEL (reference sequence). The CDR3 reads CASSQVIGPTTYNSPLHF.